The rows below give T cell receptor beta chains drawn from one sample of a study of regulatory T cells in long-lasting Graves disease. A single record per CDR3 protein comes from TCRdb applying MiXCR to the multiplex PCR reads. Of hundreds of thousands of distinct CDR3 sequences listed, roughly 13% are singletons. The same sample was also used in a study of T cells in Graves' hyperthyroidism and ophthalmopathy.

Sample: peripheral blood mononuclear cells (PBMCs), taken at new diagnosis, from a patient treated with antithyroid drugs. The receptors come from a man aged 25 to 40 with Graves disease. Both conserved end residues are part of each CDR3. The order of the fields is J gene, D gene, clone size, V gene, CDR3 DNA, CDR3 protein. D genes are given only for firm matches. Rows may omit the clone size; those that give it use once, few, many or a size class.

j_call: TRBJ2-1; d_call: .; clone_size: many; v_call: TRBV3-1; cdr3_nt: TGTGCCAGCAGCACGCCGGAGGGGCCTTCCTACAATGAGCAGTTCTTC; cdr3_aa: CASSTPEGPSYNEQFF
j_call: TRBJ1-1; d_call: .; clone_size: few; v_call: TRBV6-5; cdr3_nt: TGTGCCAGCAGTTCACCCTCGGGACACGTGAACACTGAAGCTTTCTTT; cdr3_aa: CASSSPSGHVNTEAFF
j_call: TRBJ1-2; d_call: .; clone_size: .; v_call: TRBV12-3/TRBV12-4; cdr3_nt: TGTGTCACATCTTCGGGCTATGGCTACACCTTC; cdr3_aa: CVTSSGYGYTF
j_call: TRBJ1-5; d_call: TRBD1; clone_size: many; v_call: TRBV12-3/TRBV12-4; cdr3_nt: TGTGCCAGCAGTTCAGGGGGACATCAGCCCCAGCATTTT; cdr3_aa: CASSSGGHQPQHF
j_call: TRBJ1-5; d_call: .; clone_size: many; v_call: TRBV19; cdr3_nt: TGTGCCAGTAGTTTTCGAGGGGGGCCCCAGCATTTT; cdr3_aa: CASSFRGGPQHF
j_call: TRBJ2-7; d_call: .; clone_size: many; v_call: TRBV11-2; cdr3_nt: TGTGCCAGCAGCATGGACACTAACCCCTACGAGCAGTACTTC; cdr3_aa: CASSMDTNPYEQYF
j_call: TRBJ2-5; d_call: TRBD2; clone_size: many; v_call: TRBV3-1; cdr3_nt: TGTGCCAGCAGCCAAGAAGGAGCGGGAGTGGAGACCCAGTACTTC; cdr3_aa: CASSQEGAGVETQYF
j_call: TRBJ2-7; d_call: .; clone_size: many; v_call: TRBV7-8; cdr3_nt: TGTGCCAGCAGCTTCACACTGAGCTCCTACGAGCAGTACTTC; cdr3_aa: CASSFTLSSYEQYF
j_call: TRBJ1-2; d_call: .; clone_size: many; v_call: TRBV6-2/TRBV6-3; cdr3_nt: TGTGCCAGCAGTTACTCGATCGGAGTGGGACCTGGCTACACCTTC; cdr3_aa: CASSYSIGVGPGYTF
j_call: TRBJ2-1; d_call: TRBD2; clone_size: many; v_call: TRBV7-9; cdr3_nt: TGTGCCAGCAGCGCCCGGGGACTAGCGTCCTACAATGAGCAGTTCTTC; cdr3_aa: CASSARGLASYNEQFF
j_call: TRBJ1-1; d_call: .; clone_size: many; v_call: TRBV7-9; cdr3_nt: TGTGCCAGCAGCGTCTTGGACTCTTTTACTGAAGCTTTCTTT; cdr3_aa: CASSVLDSFTEAFF
j_call: TRBJ2-1; d_call: .; clone_size: many; v_call: TRBV2; cdr3_nt: TGTGCCAGCAGTACTAGTCCTCGAATCTATGAGCAGTTCTTC; cdr3_aa: CASSTSPRIYEQFF
j_call: TRBJ1-4; d_call: .; clone_size: .; v_call: TRBV7-9; cdr3_nt: TGTGCCAGCAGCAAGATCTGGGACCAAAATGAAAAACTGTTTTTT; cdr3_aa: CASSKIWDQNEKLFF
j_call: TRBJ2-4; d_call: TRBD2; clone_size: many; v_call: TRBV13; cdr3_nt: TGTGCCTTTAGCACGAGACTAGCCCTGGAGAACATTCAGTACTTC; cdr3_aa: CAFSTRLALENIQYF
j_call: TRBJ2-7; d_call: .; clone_size: .; v_call: TRBV6-1; cdr3_nt: TGTGCCAGCAGTAACCAGTCGCGGGGGCCTTACTTC; cdr3_aa: CASSNQSRGPYF
j_call: TRBJ2-7; d_call: TRBD1; clone_size: many; v_call: TRBV29-1; cdr3_nt: TGCAGCGTTGAAGATGGGACAGGGGGCCTATACGAGCAGTACTTC; cdr3_aa: CSVEDGTGGLYEQYF
j_call: TRBJ2-2; d_call: TRBD1; clone_size: many; v_call: TRBV28; cdr3_nt: TGTGCCACCACGGACAGGTACTACACCGGGGAGCTGTTTTTT; cdr3_aa: CATTDRYYTGELFF
j_call: TRBJ1-2; d_call: TRBD1; clone_size: many; v_call: TRBV20-1; cdr3_nt: TGCAGTGCTAGAGCGGGACAGGACGTCTATGGCTACACCTTC; cdr3_aa: CSARAGQDVYGYTF
j_call: TRBJ2-5; d_call: .; clone_size: .; v_call: TRBV10-3; cdr3_nt: TGTGCCACAGGGCCTGGAGGTAAAAGGGTCGCGGAGACCCAGTACTTC; cdr3_aa: CATGPGGKRVAETQYF
j_call: TRBJ2-7; d_call: .; clone_size: .; v_call: TRBV5-1; cdr3_nt: TGCGCCAGCACTGTGGGACTCAACAGCTACGAGCAGTACTTC; cdr3_aa: CASTVGLNSYEQYF
j_call: TRBJ2-5; d_call: .; clone_size: many; v_call: TRBV5-5; cdr3_nt: TGTGCCAGCAGCTTGGCGGCGTACCAAGAGACCCAGTACTTC; cdr3_aa: CASSLAAYQETQYF
j_call: TRBJ2-3; d_call: TRBD2; clone_size: few; v_call: TRBV6-2/TRBV6-3; cdr3_nt: TGTGCCAGCAGTTCTACTCGGACTAGCGGGAGTTCAGATACGCAGTATTTT; cdr3_aa: CASSSTRTSGSSDTQYF
j_call: TRBJ2-6; d_call: .; clone_size: many; v_call: TRBV5-1; cdr3_nt: TGCGCCAGCAGTCGAGACGTTTCTGGGGCCAACGTCCTGACTTTC; cdr3_aa: CASSRDVSGANVLTF